Below, one TCR beta chain is given with its context. This sample is part of a study of shared clonotypes between healthy human individuals. Trimming took off 4 bases at V and 4 bases at J, with 13 bases between the two ends. Germline V gene lookup returns CDR1 SGHRS and CDR2 YFSETQ. There are 14 residues in the CDR3. Here immunoSEQ multiplex PCR was the method, and the copy in TCRdb shows in-frame clones only, minus some. The sample includes 500,000 to 550,000 clones, 90% to 97% of them seen just once. The chain combines TRBV5-1 with TRBJ2-3; unclear D gene. The sequenced material came from naive CD4+ T cells sorted from blood. Noted subset: CD45RA+ positively selected. The TCR sequence derives from a woman aged 25-40 years in good health. CDR3 amino acids: CASSHFNGADTQYF. DNA of the CDR3: TGCGCCAGCAGCCATTTTAATGGGGCAGATACGCAGTATTTT.